What follows are 21 T cell receptor beta chains derived from one specimen sequenced in a study of beta chain features in type 1 diabetes. Isolated RNA was reverse transcribed in full, so expressed TCRB transcripts were sequenced. Sequenced by immunoSEQ multiplex PCR; TCRdb stores in-frame clones only, minus some. The sample has around 250,000 clones; approximately 14% are singletons. Sequenced sample: naive CD4+ T cells from blood. The receptors here all came from a woman aged 40-49 years in good health.

The sample holds many counts of this clone. The J gene is TRBJ2-7, the V gene TRBV7-9; TRBD1 agrees at 8 bases. Germline lookup yields CDR1 SEHNR and CDR2 FQNEAQ (reference sequence). The length of the CDR3 is 12 residues. With 5 bases clipped from V and 6 bases from J, the junction kept 3 bases outside the gene matches. The CDR3 DNA reads TGTGCCAGCAGCCAGGGGGCTAGCGAGCAGTACTTC. Translated, it gives CASSQGASEQYF.

This chain connects TRBV18 to TRBJ2-5; D gene uncertain. The CDR3 has 17 residues. V lost 1 base and J 5 bases, leaving 20 bases between the germline ends. CDR1 is KGHSH and CDR2 is LQKENI in the germline V gene. CDR3: CASSPLYGVGRGETQYF. CDR3 in DNA: TGTGCCAGCTCACCACTTTATGGCGTTGGTAGAGGTGAGACCCAGTACTTC.

The chain recombines TRBV19 with TRBJ1-5; D ambiguous. V was pared by 5 bases and J by 0 bases, with 8 bases between. This CDR3 contains 14 residues. CDR1 and CDR2 from the germline V gene are LNHDA and SQIVND (reference sequence). In DNA, the CDR3 is TGTGCCAGTAGTGGTCAGGCTAGCAATCAGCCCCAGCATTTT. It encodes CASSGQASNQPQHF.

V is TRBV29-1 and J is TRBJ2-1, with D possibly TRBD1 on 6 matching bases. V lost 3 bases and J lost 5, with 8 bases in between. This CDR3 has 12 residues. CDR1 and CDR2 (germline): SQVTM, ANQGSEA. For the CDR3, the DNA is TGCAGCGTTGACACAGGGCACAATGAGCAGTTCTTC. Protein sequence: CSVDTGHNEQFF.

This clone was observed a handful of times. The rearrangement links TRBV5-5 to TRBJ2-2, with D perhaps matching TRBD2 (5 bases). There are 14 residues in the CDR3. The V gene's germline CDR1 is SGHKS and CDR2 YYEKEE (reference sequence). Trimming took 5 bases from V and 7 from J, leaving 15 bases between them. In DNA form, the CDR3 reads TGTGCCAGCAGACCCGACGCGGGTCTCGGGGAGCTGTTTTTT. Translating it yields CASRPDAGLGELFF.

J is TRBJ1-2 and V is TRBV18; perhaps TRBD1 as D (5 bases). The germline V gene encodes CDR1 KGHSH and CDR2 LQKENI. V dropped 0 bases and J dropped 4 bases, with 15 bases sitting between them. This CDR3 spans 16 amino acids. The CDR3 sequence is CASSPPSGVAGYGYTF. The DNA of the CDR3 is TGTGCCAGCTCACCACCGTCGGGGGTGGCTGGCTATGGCTACACCTTC.

This clone showed up just a few times. The chain joins TRBV5-1 to TRBJ2-7; 8 bases agree with TRBD1. V lost 7 bases to trimming and J lost 5 bases; unmatched junction nucleotides: 8. Germline V gene lookup returns CDR1 SGHRS and CDR2 YFSETQ. CDR3 length equals 13 residues. The CDR3 DNA is TGCGCCAGCCGAAAGACAGGGGCCCACGAGCAGTACTTC. Protein sequence: CASRKTGAHEQYF. The variable domain in full, completed from reference TRBV5-1 and TRBJ2-7, reads KAGVTQTPRYLIKTRGQQVTLSCSPISGHRSVSWYQQTPGQGLQFLFEYFSETQRNKGNFPGRFSGRQFSNSRSEMNVSTLELGDSALYLCASRKTGAHEQYFGPGTRLTVT.

This clone occurred many times. This sequence joins TRBV7-9 and TRBJ2-2, with D unclear. CDR1 and CDR2 from the germline V gene are SEHNR and FQNEAQ (reference sequence). Trimming cost V 5 bases and J 10 bases, with 11 bases left between them. This CDR3 comprises 12 residues. CDR3 amino acids: CASSITVEELFF. DNA for the CDR3: TGTGCCAGCAGCATTACAGTGGAGGAGCTGTTTTTT.

V is TRBV19 and J is TRBJ1-2; TRBD1 might be the D (5 bases). The V end lost 4 bases, the J end lost 4 bases, and 16 bases lay between the germline ends. The CDR3 runs to 15 residues. CDR1 LNHDA and CDR2 SQIVND come from the germline V gene (reference sequence). The CDR3 reads CASSTQTDTRYGYTF. The CDR3 DNA reads TGTGCCAGTAGTACCCAGACAGACACTCGCTATGGCTACACCTTC.

The gene calls are TRBV6-1 and TRBJ2-5, with D perhaps matching TRBD1 (6 bases). The CDR3 totals 15 residues. V was trimmed by 6 bases and J by 4 bases, leaving 18 bases between them. Germline values: CDR1 MNHNS, CDR2 SASEGT. CDR3 in amino acids: CASRTGLSTVETQYF. The CDR3 nucleotides read TGTGCCAGCAGGACAGGTCTAAGCACGGTAGAGACCCAGTACTTC.

In this sample, this clone turned up a few times. At the DNA level, this CDR3 is encoded by other sequences in the same sample as well. The rearrangement links TRBV10-3 to TRBJ2-1; 9 bases agree with TRBD2. This CDR3 spans 14 amino acids. V was pared by 4 bases and J by 7 bases, with 5 bases of the junction left unmatched. Germline CDR1 reads ENHRY; CDR2 reads SYGVKD. Written as DNA, the CDR3 is TGTGCCATCAGTGGGCTAGCGGGGTATAATGAGCAGTTCTTC. Protein product: CAISGLAGYNEQFF.

This clone was counted once. This rearrangement joins TRBV11-2 to TRBJ2-1; TRBD1 might be the D (5 bases). Germline values: CDR1 SGHAT, CDR2 FQNNGV. V shed 2 bases and J shed 5 bases, with 16 bases lying between them. This CDR3 is 16 amino acids long. The CDR3 region has the DNA TGTGCCAGCAGCTTATGGGCAGGGATCGGAGACAATGAGCAGTTCTTC. It specifies CASSLWAGIGDNEQFF.

Notes on this clone: Other DNA sequences of this sample code for an identical CDR3. J is TRBJ1-5 and V is TRBV7-2; 7 bases agree with TRBD1. The CDR3 extends over 13 amino acids. J gave up 7 bases and V 5 bases, and 5 bases lay outside the gene matches. Germline lookup yields CDR1 SGHTA and CDR2 FQGNSA. Written as DNA, the CDR3 is TGTGCCAGCAGCGACAGGGTAGGGCAGCCCCAGCATTTT. Protein product: CASSDRVGQPQHF.

The chain links TRBV13 to TRBJ2-5, with 13 bases matching TRBD2. Near its end, the DNA agrees better with TRBJ2-7, so the J call may be wrong. This CDR3 spans 17 amino acids. CDR1 PRHDT and CDR2 FYEKMQ come from the germline V gene (reference sequence). The DNA of the CDR3 is TGTGCCAGCAGCTTAGTCGGACTAGCGGGGGAGGACTACGAGCAGTACTTC. Its protein product is CASSLVGLAGEDYEQYF.

This clone was counted only a few times. The chain has TRBV5-1 and TRBJ2-1; D is ambiguous. The ends were cut back, 2 bases at V and 5 bases at J, with 5 bases in the middle. Germline-derived CDR1 and CDR2 are SGHRS and YFSETQ. This CDR3 contains 12 residues. The CDR3 coding sequence is TGCGCCAGCAGCTTACACGACAATGAGCAGTTCTTC. This sequence encodes CASSLHDNEQFF.

The chain couples TRBV4-1 to TRBJ1-2, with D hard to call. With 1 base removed from V and 8 bases from J, the gap between germline ends came to 11 bases. CDR1 and CDR2 (germline): MGHRA, YSYEKL. CDR3 size: 13 residues. In DNA form, the CDR3 reads TGCGCCAGCAGCCAAGCGAGTTGGAGGGGCTACACCTTC. This encodes CASSQASWRGYTF.

This clone was observed a handful of times. This sequence joins TRBV7-6 and TRBJ2-1; maybe TRBD2 (6 bases). V dropped 0 bases and J dropped 0 bases, with 12 bases sitting between them. CDR3 length equals 17 residues. The germline V gene has CDR1 SGHVS and CDR2 FNYEAQ. The CDR3 DNA is TGTGCCAGCAGCTTAGCATATCGGGGGAGCTCCTACAATGAGCAGTTCTTC. Its protein product is CASSLAYRGSSYNEQFF.

This clone was counted between two and nine times. The rearrangement joins TRBV5-1 to TRBJ2-5, with TRBD1 as a possible D gene (6 bases). The germline V and J ends were trimmed by 4 bases and 0 bases, with 10 bases remaining between them. Germline V CDR1 and CDR2: SGHRS, YFSETQ. The CDR3 is made up of 14 amino acids. CDR3 protein: CASSHTGNQETQYF. The DNA for the CDR3 is TGCGCCAGCAGCCATACAGGGAACCAAGAGACCCAGTACTTC.

The chain employs TRBV21-1 and TRBJ2-1; the table names TRBD2, a call not compared with the DNA. TRBV21-1 is listed as a pseudogene. The CDR3 runs 15 residues. CDR3 DNA sequence: TGTGCCAGCAGCAGGTCCTTGACGGGTATGGATGAGCAGTTCTTC. Translated, it gives CASSRSLTGMDEQFF.

The V and J genes are TRBV6-5 and TRBJ2-5, with D perhaps matching TRBD1 (6 bases). CDR1 is MNHEY and CDR2 is SVGAGI in the germline V gene. The CDR3 covers 13 residues. V was shortened by 0 bases and J by 13 bases, with 15 bases between the two germline ends. This CDR3 reads CASSYSLGGRRYF. The CDR3 DNA reads TGTGCCAGCAGTTACTCGTTAGGGGGACGCCGGTACTTC.

This clone was observed a few times. This sequence joins TRBV6-1 and TRBJ2-5; the D gene is possibly TRBD1 (6 bases). CDR1 and CDR2 from the germline V gene are MNHNS and SASEGT. The CDR3 runs to 13 residues. With 6 bases removed from V and 2 bases from J, the gap between germline ends came to 10 bases. CDR3 residues: CASRRTEQETQYF. The CDR3 DNA sequence: TGTGCCAGCAGAAGGACAGAACAAGAGACCCAGTACTTC.